The 8 T cell receptor beta chains given below trace back to one sample, sequenced in a study of cytomegalovirus exposure and HLA in healthy donors. Vbeta (60) and Jbeta (13) primers were used in the PCR. The repertoire was sequenced with immunoSEQ multiplex PCR; TCRdb's copy has only in-frame clones and lacks some. Of 85,000 to 130,000 clones in the sample, around 80% were seen once. Input material: PBMCs. These receptors originate from a woman in her thirties or forties in good health and CMV-seronegative.

CDR3: CASSYRDRGPSSNQPQHF. DNA for the CDR3: TGTGCCAGCAGCTACCGGGACAGGGGACCTTCTAGCAATCAGCCCCAGCATTTT. The chain employs TRBV7-9 and TRBJ1-5; 10 bases are a match to TRBD1. Per the germline V gene, CDR1 is SEHNR and CDR2 is FQNEAQ (reference sequence). CDR3 length equals 18 residues. V lost 4 bases, J lost 0 bases, and 9 bases stayed unmatched.

The chain combines TRBV7-2 with TRBJ2-3; D is possibly TRBD1 (6 bases). Germline lookup yields CDR1 SGHTA and CDR2 FQGNSA. Trimming stripped 5 bases from V and 5 bases from J, with 17 bases between. The CDR3 runs 15 residues. CDR3 DNA sequence: TGTGCCAGCAGCAAAACACAGGGTTTGGAAGATACGCAGTATTTT. Translating it yields CASSKTQGLEDTQYF.

V usage is TRBV15 and J usage is TRBJ1-4; TRBD1 matches at 9 bases. This CDR3 spans 17 amino acids. With V trimmed by 0 bases and J by 6 bases, 8 bases remained unmatched. Looked up from germline, CDR1 is LNHNV and CDR2 is YYDKDF (reference sequence). The CDR3 loop reads CATSRDRGQGMDEKLFF. DNA of the CDR3: TGTGCCACCAGCAGAGATCGGGGACAGGGAATGGATGAAAAACTGTTTTTT. The whole variable domain, filled in from reference TRBV15 and TRBJ1-4, reads DAMVIQNPRYQVTQFGKPVTLSCSQTLNHNVMYWYQQKSSQAPKLLFHYYDKDFNNEADTPDNFQSRRPNTSFCFLDIRSPGLGDTAMYLCATSRDRGQGMDEKLFFGSGTQLSVL.

This clone was seen a few times. The CDR3 spells CASSPEVSYEQYF. The CDR3 DNA reads TGTGCCAGCAGCCCCGAGGTATCCTACGAGCAGTACTTC. The rearrangement links TRBV7-2 to TRBJ2-7, with D unclear. CDR1 and CDR2 from the germline V gene are SGHTA and FQGNSA. CDR3 length: 13 amino acids. V shed 5 bases and J shed 1 base, with 9 bases lying between them.

In its sample, this clone was seen once. The junction departs from germline at one end; a sequencing error may be responsible. The genes are TRBV7-9 and TRBJ2-6, with D possibly TRBD2 on 5 matching bases. The CDR3 sequence is 16 residues long. Germline V gene lookup returns CDR1 SEHNR and CDR2 FQNEAQ (reference sequence). CDR3 sequence: CSSSLGEGAGANVLTF. Written as DNA, the CDR3 is TGTTCCAGCAGCTTAGGAGAGGGCGCCGGGGCCAACGTCCTGACTTTC.

This clone is a singleton in its sample. The chain has TRBV5-6 and TRBJ2-7, with TRBD1 matching over 9 bases. The J segment lost 12 bases and the V segment lost 4 bases, leaving 14 bases of the junction unmatched. Germline V lookup: CDR1 SGHDT, CDR2 YYEEEE. The CDR3 extends over 14 amino acids. The CDR3 DNA reads as TGTGCCAGCAGCAGGGGACAGGGAAGTTCGGTGGGGTACTTC. Residues: CASSRGQGSSVGYF. Supplemented by reference TRBV5-6 and TRBJ2-7, the full variable domain reads DAGVTQSPTHLIKTRGQQVTLRCSPKSGHDTVSWYQQALGQGPQFIFQYYEEEERQRGNFPDRFSGHQFPNYSSELNVNALLLGDSALYLCASSRGQGSSVGYFGPGTRLTVT.

This clone came up a few times. The J gene is TRBJ1-1, the V gene TRBV6-6, with 7 bases lining up with TRBD1. Germline-derived CDR1 and CDR2 are MNHNY and SVGAGI (reference sequence). V lost 5 bases, J lost 4 bases, and 4 bases stayed unmatched. This CDR3 has 13 amino acids. The CDR3 region is CASSADRVTEAFF. The CDR3, as DNA: TGTGCCAGCAGTGCTGACAGGGTCACTGAAGCTTTCTTT.

The chain carries TRBV6-5 and TRBJ2-1; the match to TRBD1 covers 7 bases. Germline-derived CDR1 and CDR2 are MNHEY and SVGAGI. This CDR3 has 15 amino acids. J gave up 8 bases and V 2 bases, and 9 bases lay outside the gene matches. The CDR3 region has the DNA TGTGCCAGCAGTTACGGGACAGTTTCGTCTTATGAGCAGTTCTTC. Its protein product is CASSYGTVSSYEQFF.